The rows below give T cell receptor beta chains drawn from one sample of a study of T cells expressing NK-cell markers. TCRdb reanalyzed the 5' RACE reads and collapses them to one entry per CDR3 protein, without DNA. The data show about 150,000 distinct CDR3 sequences, and the top ten clones hold 20% to 25%. Source material: blood T cells: a sorted CD56 or NKG2C T cell subset, CD4+ or CD8+ T cells, or bulk PBMC T cells (not recorded which). The receptors here all came from a man aged 18-75 years in good health. CDR3s include the opening cysteine and the closing phenylalanine or tryptophan.

v_gene	j_gene	CDR3aa
TRBV2	TRBJ1-5	CASSETDRFDSNQPQHF
TRBV12-3/TRBV12-4	TRBJ1-2	CASSLAVRSIYGYTF
TRBV20-1	TRBJ1-1	CSARRQGLNTEAFF
TRBV5-1	TRBJ2-5	CASSFPGPETQYF
TRBV19	TRBJ2-1	CASGQTRLLYNEQFF
TRBV10-3	TRBJ2-5	CAISESRKGQETQYF
TRBV6-2/TRBV6-3	TRBJ2-6	CASSYWTGVEKITPGANVLTF
TRBV2	TRBJ1-1	CASSESGWREYLNTEAFF
TRBV28	TRBJ2-7	CASSPSVVYEQYF
TRBV5-6	TRBJ2-3	CASSLVQGTTDTQYF
TRBV5-1	TRBJ2-1	CASSLAGGPSSYNEQFF
TRBV12-3/TRBV12-4	TRBJ2-1	CASRPGTGGEDEQFF
TRBV12-3/TRBV12-4	TRBJ1-2	CASSRRQGDVYGYTF
TRBV28	TRBJ1-4	CASSSFKYGLFF
TRBV2	TRBJ2-7	CASRQGQGEQYF
TRBV5-1	TRBJ1-2	CASSLTGTGTYGYTF
TRBV12-3/TRBV12-4	TRBJ1-2	CASSSGQPHGYTF
TRBV28	TRBJ1-1	CASSFGREVVTEAFF
TRBV28	TRBJ2-7	CASTGDFSPYEQYF
TRBV5-5	TRBJ2-1	CASSLEWDSYNEQFF
TRBV15	TRBJ2-1	CATSRDRDRAYNEQFF
TRBV4-2	TRBJ1-4	CASSQVGAIGEKLFF
TRBV12-3/TRBV12-4	TRBJ2-1	CASRLGLVGPDPNEQFF
TRBV7-3	TRBJ2-3	CASSSVGPPDTQYF
TRBV18	TRBJ1-2	CASSPPGFAEYGYTF
TRBV7-6	TRBJ2-3	CASSPQGERATDTQYF
TRBV24-1	TRBJ2-1	CATSDLWSGSNEQFF
TRBV7-9	TRBJ2-3	CASSLGGTHTDTQYF
TRBV2	TRBJ2-7	CATQQEGPGSSYEQYF
TRBV7-9	TRBJ2-3	CASSLFASGGSDTQYF
TRBV5-6	TRBJ2-3	CASSLGGLEQYF
TRBV7-3	TRBJ2-6	CASSLMANSGANVLTF